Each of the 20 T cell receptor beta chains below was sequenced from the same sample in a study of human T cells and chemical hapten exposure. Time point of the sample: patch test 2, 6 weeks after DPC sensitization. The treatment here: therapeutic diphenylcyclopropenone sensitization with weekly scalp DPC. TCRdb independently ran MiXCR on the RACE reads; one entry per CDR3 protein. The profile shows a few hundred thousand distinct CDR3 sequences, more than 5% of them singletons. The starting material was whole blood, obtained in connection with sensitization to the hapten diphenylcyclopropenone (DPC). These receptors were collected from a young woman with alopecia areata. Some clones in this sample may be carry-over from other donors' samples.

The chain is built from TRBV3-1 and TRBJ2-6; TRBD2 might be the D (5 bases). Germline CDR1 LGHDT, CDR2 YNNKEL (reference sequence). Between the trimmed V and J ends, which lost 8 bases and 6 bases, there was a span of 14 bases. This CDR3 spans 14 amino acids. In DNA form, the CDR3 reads TGTGCCAGCGCCGCCGTCGGGGAGGCCAACGTCCTGACTTTC. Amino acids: CASAAVGEANVLTF.

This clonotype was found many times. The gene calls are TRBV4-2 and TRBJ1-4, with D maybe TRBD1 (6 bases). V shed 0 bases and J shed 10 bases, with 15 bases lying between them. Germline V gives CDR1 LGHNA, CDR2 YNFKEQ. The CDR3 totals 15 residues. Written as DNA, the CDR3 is TGTGCCAGCAGCCAAGATGGAGACAGGCGGGGAAAACTGTTTTTT. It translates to CASSQDGDRRGKLFF.

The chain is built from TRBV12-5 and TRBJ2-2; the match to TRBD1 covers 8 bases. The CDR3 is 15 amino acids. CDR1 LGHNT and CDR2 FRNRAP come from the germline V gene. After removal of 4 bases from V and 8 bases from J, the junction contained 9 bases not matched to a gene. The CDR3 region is CASGSRTGTEGELFF. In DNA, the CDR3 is TGTGCTAGTGGTTCCCGGACAGGGACAGAGGGGGAGCTGTTTTTT.

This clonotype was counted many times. CDR3: CSARYPHGEQFF. The CDR3 nucleotides are TGCAGTGCTAGATACCCGCACGGTGAGCAGTTCTTC. The V and J genes are TRBV20-1 and TRBJ2-1; D is unresolved. V shed 2 bases and J shed 9 bases, with 11 bases lying between them. This CDR3 has 12 amino acids. Germline-derived CDR1 and CDR2 are DFQATT and SNEGSKA (reference sequence).

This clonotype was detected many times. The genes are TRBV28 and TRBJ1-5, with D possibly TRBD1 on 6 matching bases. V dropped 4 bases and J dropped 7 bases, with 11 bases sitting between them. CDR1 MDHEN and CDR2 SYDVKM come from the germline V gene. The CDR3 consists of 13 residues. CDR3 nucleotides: TGTGCCAGCAGTTCCACAGGGATCCAGCCCCAGCATTTT. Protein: CASSSTGIQPQHF.

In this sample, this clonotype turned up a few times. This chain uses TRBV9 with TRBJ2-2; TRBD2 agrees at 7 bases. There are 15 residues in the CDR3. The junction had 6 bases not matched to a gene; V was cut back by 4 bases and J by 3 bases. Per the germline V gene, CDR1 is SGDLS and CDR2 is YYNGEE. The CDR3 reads CASSRTSGHTGELFF. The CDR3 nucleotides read TGTGCCAGCAGCAGGACTAGTGGTCACACCGGGGAGCTGTTTTTT. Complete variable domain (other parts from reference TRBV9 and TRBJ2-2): DSGVTQTPKHLITATGQRVTLRCSPRSGDLSVYWYQQSLDQGLQFLIQYYNGEERAKGNILERFSAQQFPDLHSELNLSSLELGDSALYFCASSRTSGHTGELFFGEGSRLTVL.

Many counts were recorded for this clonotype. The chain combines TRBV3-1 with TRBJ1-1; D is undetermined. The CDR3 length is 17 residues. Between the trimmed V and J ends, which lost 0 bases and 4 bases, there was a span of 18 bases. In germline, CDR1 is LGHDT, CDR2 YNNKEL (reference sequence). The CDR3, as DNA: TGTGCCAGCAGCCAAGAATCGAGTTCGTGGTTTAGCACTGAAGCTTTCTTT. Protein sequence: CASSQESSSWFSTEAFF.

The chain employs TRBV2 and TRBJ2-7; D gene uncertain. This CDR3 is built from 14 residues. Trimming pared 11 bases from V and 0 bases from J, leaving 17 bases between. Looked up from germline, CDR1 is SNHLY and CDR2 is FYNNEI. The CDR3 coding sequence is TGTGCCGGATCCCTCTCTGCTCCCTCCTACGAGCAGTACTTC. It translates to CAGSLSAPSYEQYF.

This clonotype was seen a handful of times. In DNA form, the CDR3 reads TGTGCCAGCAGCTTCAGACTAGCGGGGGGGCCCGGCACAGATACGCAGTATTTT. Translating gives CASSFRLAGGPGTDTQYF. The chain couples TRBV11-2 to TRBJ2-3, with TRBD2 matching 14 bases. Germline assignment: CDR1 SGHAT and CDR2 FQNNGV. The V and J ends lost 3 bases and 1 base, in that order; junction bases with no gene match: 6. CDR3 length: 18 amino acids. The full variable domain, completed using reference TRBV11-2 and TRBJ2-3, is EAGVAQSPRYKIIEKRQSVAFWCNPISGHATLYWYQQILGQGPKLLIQFQNNGVVDDSQLPKDRFSAERLKGVDSTLKIQPAKLEDSAVYLCASSFRLAGGPGTDTQYFGPGTRLTVL.

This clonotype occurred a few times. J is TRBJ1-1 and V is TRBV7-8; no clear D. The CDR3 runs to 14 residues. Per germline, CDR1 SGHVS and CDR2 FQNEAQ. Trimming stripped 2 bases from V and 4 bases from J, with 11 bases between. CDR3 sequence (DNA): TGTGCCAGCAGCTTATTTCGGGGAAGCACTGAAGCTTTCTTT. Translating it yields CASSLFRGSTEAFF. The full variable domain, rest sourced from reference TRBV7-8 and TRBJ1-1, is GAGVSQSPRYKVAKRGQDVALRCDPISGHVSLFWYQQALGQGPEFLTYFQNEAQLDKSGLPSDRFFAERPEGSVSTLKIQRTQQEDSAVYLCASSLFRGSTEAFFGQGTRLTVV.

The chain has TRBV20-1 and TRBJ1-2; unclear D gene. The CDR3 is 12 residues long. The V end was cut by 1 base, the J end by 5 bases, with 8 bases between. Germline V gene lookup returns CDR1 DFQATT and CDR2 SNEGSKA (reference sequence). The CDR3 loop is CSARGPAYGYTF. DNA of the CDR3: TGCAGTGCTAGAGGGCCCGCATATGGCTACACCTTC.

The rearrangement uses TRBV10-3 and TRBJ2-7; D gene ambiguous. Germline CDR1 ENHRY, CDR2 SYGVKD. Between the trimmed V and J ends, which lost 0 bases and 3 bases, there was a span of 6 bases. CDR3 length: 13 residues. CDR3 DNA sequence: TGTGCCATCAGTGAGTCTTACAGCTACGAGCAGTACTTC. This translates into CAISESYSYEQYF.

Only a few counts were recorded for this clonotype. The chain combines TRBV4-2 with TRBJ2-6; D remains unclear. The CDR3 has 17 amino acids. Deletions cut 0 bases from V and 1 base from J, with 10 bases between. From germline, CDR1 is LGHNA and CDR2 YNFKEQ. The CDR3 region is CASSQDGVQSGANVLTF. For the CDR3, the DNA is TGTGCCAGCAGCCAAGATGGCGTCCAGTCTGGGGCCAACGTCCTGACTTTC.

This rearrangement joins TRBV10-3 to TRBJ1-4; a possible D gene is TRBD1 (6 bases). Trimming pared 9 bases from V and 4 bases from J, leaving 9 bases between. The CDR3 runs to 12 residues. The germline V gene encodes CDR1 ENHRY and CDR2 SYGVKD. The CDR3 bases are TGTGCCATGTCAGGGGATAATGAAAAACTGTTTTTT. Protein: CAMSGDNEKLFF.

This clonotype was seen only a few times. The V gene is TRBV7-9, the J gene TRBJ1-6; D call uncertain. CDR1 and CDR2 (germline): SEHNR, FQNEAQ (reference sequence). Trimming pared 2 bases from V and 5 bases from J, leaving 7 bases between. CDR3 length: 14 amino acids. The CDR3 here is CASSLTADNSPLHF. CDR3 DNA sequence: TGTGCCAGCAGCTTAACAGCGGATAATTCACCCCTCCACTTT.

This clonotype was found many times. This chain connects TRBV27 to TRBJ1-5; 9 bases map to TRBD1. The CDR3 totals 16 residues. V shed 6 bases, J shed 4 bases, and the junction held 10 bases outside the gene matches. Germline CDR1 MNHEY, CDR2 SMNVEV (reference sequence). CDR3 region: CASRSNRGQQNQPQHF. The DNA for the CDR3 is TGTGCCAGCAGATCCAACAGGGGGCAGCAAAATCAGCCCCAGCATTTT.

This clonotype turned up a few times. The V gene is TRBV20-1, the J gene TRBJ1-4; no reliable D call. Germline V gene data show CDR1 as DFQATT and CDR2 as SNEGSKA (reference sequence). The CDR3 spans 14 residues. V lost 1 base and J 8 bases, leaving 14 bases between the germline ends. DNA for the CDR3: TGCAGTGCTAGAGGGACCGCAAGCGGGGAAAAACTGTTTTTT. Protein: CSARGTASGEKLFF.

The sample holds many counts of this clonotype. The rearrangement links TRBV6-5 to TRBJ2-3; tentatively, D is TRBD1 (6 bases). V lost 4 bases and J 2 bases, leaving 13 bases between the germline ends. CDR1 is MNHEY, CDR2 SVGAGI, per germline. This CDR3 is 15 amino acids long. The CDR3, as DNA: TGTGCCAGCAGTTCCTTGACAGGTCTCACAGATACGCAGTATTTT. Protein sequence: CASSSLTGLTDTQYF.

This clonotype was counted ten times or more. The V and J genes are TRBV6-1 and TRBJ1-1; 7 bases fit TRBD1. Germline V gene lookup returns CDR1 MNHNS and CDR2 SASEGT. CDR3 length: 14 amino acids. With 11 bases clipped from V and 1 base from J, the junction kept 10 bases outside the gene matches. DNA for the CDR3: TGTGCCGGTGAGAACAGGGGTTCGAACACTGAAGCTTTCTTT. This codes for CAGENRGSNTEAFF.

The CDR3, as DNA: TGTGCCAGCAGCCCAAAAGGAGGGGTCGGAGAGACCCAGTACTTC. Encoded protein: CASSPKGGVGETQYF. This chain joins TRBV4-2 and TRBJ2-5; a weak D match, TRBD2 (6 bases). V lost 4 bases to trimming and J lost 4 bases, with 16 bases between them. The CDR3 is made up of 15 amino acids. Germline CDR1 and CDR2: LGHNA and YNFKEQ.